A selection of T cell receptor beta chains follows, all from one sample in a study of glioma-infiltrating T cells. One entry per CDR3 protein results from TCRdb running MiXCR on the multiplex PCR reads. The sample yields around 390,000 distinct CDR3 sequences, 41% seen once. Input material: glioma tissue, nonneoplastic brain tissue, or PBMCs (not recorded which). The origin of the receptors is a human donor with low-grade glioma or glioblastoma, undergoing nonglioma brain surgery, or in good health (not recorded which). CDR3s include the opening cysteine and the closing phenylalanine or tryptophan. A D gene is named only where the DNA matches it firmly. Clone size is shown for a subset of rows, as once, few, many or a class of expanded clone.

clone size	V gene	D gene	J gene	CDR3 protein	CDR3 DNA
many	TRBV6-1	TRBD1	TRBJ2-1	CASSFSGTGGWEQFF	TGTGCCAGCAGTTTTTCCGGGACAGGGGGGTGGGAGCAGTTCTTC
-	TRBV28	-	TRBJ2-3	CASSLPGTTDTQYF	TGTGCCAGCAGTTTACCCGGGACCACAGATACGCAGTATTTT
-	TRBV28	TRBD1	TRBJ2-7	CASSFGTGKYEQYF	TGTGCCAGCAGTTTCGGGACAGGGAAATACGAGCAGTACTTC
few	TRBV7-9	-	TRBJ2-7	CASEPNTYEQYF	TGTGCCAGCGAGCCCAACACCTACGAGCAGTACTTC
-	TRBV6-6	-	TRBJ2-1	CASSYLGQGSYEQFF	TGTGCCAGCAGTTATCTAGGTCAGGGATCCTACGAGCAGTTCTTC
-	TRBV4-1	-	TRBJ2-7	CASSQSSSGIYEQYF	TGCGCCAGCAGCCAAAGCTCATCCGGGATTTACGAGCAGTACTTC
many	TRBV27	TRBD2	TRBJ2-7	CASSLLAGSYEQYF	TGTGCCAGCAGCTTACTAGCGGGATCCTACGAGCAGTACTTC
few	TRBV4-3	-	TRBJ1-5	CASSVGLGQPQHF	TGCGCCAGCAGCGTCGGGCTCGGCCAGCCCCAGCATTTT
-	TRBV19	TRBD2	TRBJ2-1	CASSIGASGSDEQFF	TGTGCCAGTAGTATTGGAGCTAGCGGGAGCGATGAGCAGTTCTTC
-	TRBV27	-	TRBJ2-1	CASSDLAGVNEQFF	TGTGCCAGCAGTGATTTGGCCGGCGTGAATGAGCAGTTCTTC
-	TRBV4-2	TRBD2	TRBJ2-1	CACSLGPGRINNEQFF	TGTGCCTGCAGCTTGGGTCCCGGGAGGATCAACAATGAGCAGTTCTTC
-	TRBV20-1	TRBD2	TRBJ2-7	CSLYPSGRAHEQYF	TGCAGTCTTTACCCTAGCGGTAGGGCCCACGAGCAGTACTTC
-	TRBV24-1	TRBD1	TRBJ2-7	CATSDGTGTGKYEQYF	TGTGCCACCAGTGATGGGACCGGGACAGGCAAGTACGAGCAGTACTTC
few	TRBV7-2	-	TRBJ1-2	CASSLATASPLRDGYTF	TGTGCCAGCAGCTTAGCCACAGCATCCCCCCTTAGAGATGGCTACACCTTC
-	TRBV20-1	TRBD1	TRBJ1-5	CSARDRGLGNQPQHF	TGCAGTGCTAGGGACAGGGGATTGGGCAATCAGCCCCAGCATTTT
-	TRBV10-3	TRBD1	TRBJ2-6	CAIRGQGVPGANVLTF	TGTGCCATCAGGGGACAGGGTGTCCCTGGGGCCAACGTCCTGACTTTC
-	TRBV20-1	TRBD2	TRBJ2-1	CSAVRAGNYNEQFF	TGCAGTGCTGTTCGAGCGGGAAACTACAATGAGCAGTTCTTC
-	TRBV27	-	TRBJ2-5	CASSRQVQETRYF	TGTGCCAGCAGCCGACAAGTCCAAGAGACCCGGTACTTC
-	TRBV20-1	-	TRBJ1-6	CSATPGVRRNSPLHF	TGCAGTGCTACCCCGGGAGTACGGCGTAATTCACCCCTCCACTTT
-	TRBV28	-	TRBJ2-5	CASSLRTRQETQYF	TGTGCCAGCAGTTTAAGGACTCGCCAAGAGACCCAGTACTTC
few	TRBV28	-	TRBJ2-7	CASSPWGHEQYF	TGTGCCAGCAGTCCATGGGGCCACGAGCAGTACTTC
-	TRBV4-3	-	TRBJ1-2	CASSQGYWTANYGYTF	TGCGCCAGCAGCCAAGGATATTGGACGGCAAACTATGGCTACACCTTC
-	TRBV15	TRBD2	TRBJ2-7	CATSRDPPGTSGTFAYEQYF	TGTGCCACCAGCAGAGATCCCCCGGGGACTAGCGGAACCTTTGCCTACGAGCAGTACTTC
-	TRBV7-2	-	TRBJ1-3	CASSFTVAGSGNTIYF	TGTGCCAGCAGCTTTACCGTGGCGGGGAGTGGAAACACCATATATTTT
many	TRBV27	-	TRBJ1-5	CASSFSGNQPQHF	TGTGCCAGCAGTTTTTCAGGGAACCAGCCCCAGCATTTT
many	TRBV27	-	TRBJ1-1	CASSFRGAITFF	TGTGCCAGCAGTTTTAGGGGTGCCATCACTTTCTTT
once	TRBV20-1	TRBD1	TRBJ2-6	CSARVHYGTGRSGANVLTF	TGCAGTGCTAGAGTGCATTACGGGACAGGTCGCTCTGGGGCCAACGTCCTGACTTTC
-	TRBV4-3	-	TRBJ1-2	CASSQFSRGGGRDYGYTF	TGCGCCAGCAGCCAATTCTCCCGCGGCGGGGGCAGAGACTATGGCTACACCTTC
few	TRBV20-1	-	TRBJ1-5	CSASTEAQPQHF	TGCAGTGCTTCGACAGAGGCTCAGCCCCAGCATTTT
once	TRBV29-1	-	TRBJ1-2	CSVENRNYGYTF	TGCAGCGTTGAAAACCGGAACTATGGCTACACCTTC
few	TRBV27	-	TRBJ2-7	CASSFLGNPYEQYF	TGTGCCAGCAGTTTCCTGGGGAACCCCTACGAGCAGTACTTC
many	TRBV6-2/TRBV6-3	-	TRBJ2-3	CASSSTIVQYF	TGTGCCAGCAGCTCCACCATCGTGCAGTATTTT
-	TRBV5-4	TRBD2	TRBJ2-1	CASSGRAYNEQFF	TGTGCCAGTAGCGGGAGGGCTTACAATGAGCAGTTCTTC
-	TRBV28	-	TRBJ1-1	CASKTDRVIQGTEAFF	TGTGCCAGCAAAACGGACAGAGTTATTCAGGGCACTGAAGCTTTCTTT
many	TRBV6-1	-	TRBJ2-5	CASSELSSRASLAQYF	TGTGCCAGCAGTGAACTTTCCTCCAGGGCATCATTGGCCCAGTACTTC
-	TRBV12-3/TRBV12-4	-	TRBJ2-5	CTSSFLSGPQETQYF	TGTACCAGCAGTTTTTTGTCGGGGCCGCAAGAGACCCAGTACTTC
-	TRBV28	-	TRBJ2-1	CASNTRTGSFYNERFF	TGTGCCAGCAATACCCGGACCGGGAGTTTCTACAATGAGCGGTTCTTC
few	TRBV7-9	-	TRBJ2-1	CASSPRTSWADEQFF	TGTGCCAGCAGCCCGCGTACTAGTTGGGCGGATGAGCAGTTCTTC
-	TRBV5-1	TRBD2	TRBJ2-1	CASFGTSGMLAYNEQFF	TGCGCCAGCTTCGGGACTAGCGGGATGTTGGCTTACAATGAGCAGTTCTTC
few	TRBV20-1	-	TRBJ2-7	CSARLGPRSAYEQYF	TGCAGTGCTAGATTGGGGCCTAGATCAGCCTACGAGCAGTACTTC
-	TRBV19	-	TRBJ2-5	CASSLLFRETQYF	TGTGCCAGTAGTCTCCTGTTTCGGGAGACCCAGTACTTC
many	TRBV27	TRBD2	TRBJ2-5	CASTTRWGRALDQETQYF	TGTGCCAGCACCACGCGTTGGGGGAGGGCCCTAGACCAAGAGACCCAGTACTTC
-	TRBV7-2	-	TRBJ2-7	CASSRELSYEQYF	TGTGCCAGCAGCCGCGAACTCTCCTACGAGCAGTACTTC
many	TRBV6-1	TRBD1	TRBJ2-5	CASSRTGGGRTQYF	TGTGCCAGCAGTCGTACAGGGGGCGGCCGGACCCAGTACTTC
-	TRBV20-1	-	TRBJ2-1	CSATTPGTNNNEQFF	TGCAGTGCTACAACCCCCGGGACAAACAACAATGAGCAGTTCTTC
-	TRBV20-1	-	TRBJ1-5	CSAREGPQPRHF	TGCAGTGCTAGGGAGGGTCCCCAGCCCCGGCATTTT
many	TRBV27	-	TRBJ1-4	CASSSGPGEKLFF	TGTGCCAGCAGTTCAGGGCCGGGTGAAAAACTGTTTTTT
many	TRBV27	-	TRBJ2-7	CASSLRPPYEQYF	TGTGCCAGCAGTTTAAGGCCACCCTACGAGCAGTACTTC
once	TRBV7-2	-	TRBJ2-7	CASSFRGGFSYEQYF	TGTGCCAGCAGCTTCCGAGGGGGATTCAGTTACGAGCAGTACTTC
-	TRBV6-1	-	TRBJ2-7	CASSDPGFSAGHEQYF	TGTGCCAGCAGTGACCCCGGCTTTTCGGCGGGCCACGAGCAGTACTTC
once	TRBV20-1	-	TRBJ2-7	CSTRHSGHYEQYF	TGCAGTACTAGACACTCAGGGCACTACGAGCAGTACTTC
-	TRBV7-7	-	TRBJ2-1	CASSPGSSSSEQFF	TGTGCTAGCAGCCCGGGGTCGTCCTCCTCTGAGCAGTTCTTC
-	TRBV12-3/TRBV12-4	-	TRBJ2-3	CASSLDGLTQYF	TGTGCCAGCAGTTTAGACGGGCTTACGCAGTATTTT
-	TRBV7-9	TRBD1	TRBJ1-4	CASTLRTGRVGEKLFF	TGTGCCAGCACCCTCCGGACAGGGCGTGTCGGGGAAAAACTGTTTTTT